This TCR beta chain was captured in a study of human T cells and chemical hapten exposure (dated by TCRdb to the early 2020s). With respect to the entire study: For sensitization, 2% DPC in acetone was applied to a 2 cm by 2 cm area of upper inner arm skin. Weekly therapeutic DPC doses were additionally applied to the scalp of patients throughout the approximately 24-week study period. Patch testing was performed on the upper back with Finn chambers containing 0.01% DPC, and the patch tests were scored after 6 days according to International Contact Dermatitis Research Group standards. The mostly female patient cohort included alopecia areata with under or over 50% scalp involvement, alopecia totalis and alopecia universalis. Libraries were pooled for sequencing, and per-sample TCR yields varied mainly because of small differences in library volumes within the pool. The study tracked peripheral blood TCR repertoire changes in vivo during primary and secondary sensitization to the hapten diphenylcyclopropenone (DPC) in alopecia patients. Blood samples were taken from patients before sensitization (week 0) and at 2, 6 and about 24 weeks after DPC sensitization. For TCR sequencing, blood came from 25 to 35 alopecia patients at anywhere from one to four time points (pre-sensitization, 2, 6 and 24 weeks).

The time point label corresponds to: patch test 2, 6 weeks after DPC sensitization. What this sample's treatment or condition label stands for: therapeutic diphenylcyclopropenone sensitization with weekly scalp DPC. At each patch-test visit, blood was drawn before the patch test was applied. Patients were considered eligible if aged 18 to 70, diagnosed with alopecia and deemed suitable for DPC therapy, and patients were excluded if pregnant. Total RNA was isolated from unfractionated whole blood collected in Tempus Blood RNA tubes. Library creation used RACE. TCRdb lists the instrument as NextSeq 500. During library preparation, unique molecular identifiers were attached to individual cDNA molecules so that TCRs could be counted in a quantitative, reproducible way. For every blood RNA sample, sequencing covered both the TCR alpha and TCR beta chains. Per the original workflow: A median of around 96,000 TCRs per sample was observed, with a range of about 23,224 to 750,000. V, J and CDR3 annotation of the TCR reads was performed with the Decombinator software suite. For PS versus PT1 abundance plots, all samples were subsampled to the same number of TCRs (28,000). TCRs were defined as expanded if absent before sensitization and observed at least eight times at the 2-week time point. TCRdb itself trimmed the public reads at Q25 with fastp, ran MiXCR and retained productive beta chains. Every distinct CDR3 protein forms one entry, paired with its most common genes and DNA. TCRdb assigned the V and J calls; the authors' analysis was not used. The sample includes 75,000 to 100,000 distinct CDR3 sequences, with about 9% observed a single time. The ten largest make up about 2% of the sample.

From the cysteine through the phenylalanine, the CDR3 covers 14 amino acids. Just CDR3 DNA is preserved here, 42 bases in frame from base 1. The germline V gene (reference sequence) specifies MNHEY as CDR1 and SMNVEV as CDR2. V and J are truncated by 5 bases and 7 bases respectively, leaving an intervening sequence of 18 bases. Details on this clonotype: Its antigen is unknown. No base quality values were provided; no much bigger clone lies one nucleotide off.

Study-level results and caveats: Significantly more large CDR3 similarity clusters were formed by expanded TCRs than by pre-sensitization or healthy control sets, consistent with antigen-driven responses. Repeated subsampling changed both the strength of the expansion versus patch-test correlation and the threshold at which the correlation became significant. DPC sensitization did not change the number of TCRs with a frequency above 1 in 1000, and there was no evidence of changes in global repertoire structure. Patch test score correlated positively with the number of PT1 expanded TCRs, reaching significance at thresholds 8, 16 and 32 but not at 4. All patients had alopecia, a presumed autoimmune disease, so their immune response might differ from that of healthy individuals.

The sequence derives from a woman in her forties with alopecia areata. Some clones in this sample may be carry-over from other donors' samples. Specimen: whole blood, collected in connection with sensitization to the hapten diphenylcyclopropenone (DPC). This chain joins TRBV27 to TRBJ2-7, with a weak D call of TRBD2 (7 bases match). CDR3 sequence: CASSLGRGAAEQYF. The DNA sequence is given as TGTGCCAGCAGTCTAGGTCGGGGGGCGGCTGAGCAGTACTTC.